This T cell receptor (beta chain) was sequenced during a study of cytomegalovirus exposure and HLA in healthy donors. Broader study findings: In the analysis, some V segments, TRBV6-2 and TRBV6-3 included, were excluded as indistinguishable.

A remark on this clone: Antigen unknown.

The V and J ends lost 0 bases and 4 bases respectively, with 9 bases between them. The CDR3 sequence is 15 residues long. Primers: 60 Vbeta forward and 13 Jbeta reverse. Sequencing was performed with immunoSEQ multiplex PCR; in TCRdb, only in-frame clones are kept and a portion is missing. Here the sample spans about 210,000 clones, around four fifths being singletons. This receptor was identified in a man in his forties in good health and CMV-seropositive. This chain links TRBV6-7 with TRBJ1-4; tentatively, D is TRBD1 (5 bases). TRBV6-7 is treated as an ORF (open reading frame) with a function not yet certain. Material: PBMCs. As DNA, the CDR3 is TGTGCCAGCAGTTACTCAGGGGAAGGTAATGAAAAACTGTTTTTT. Its protein product is CASSYSGEGNEKLFF.